This T cell receptor (beta chain) was identified in a study of PD-1 blockade in mismatch repair-deficient tumors. This clone was recorded a few times. The CDR3 is made up of 11 amino acids. Per the germline V gene, CDR1 is MNHEY and CDR2 is SVGAGI. Deletions cut 7 bases from V and 0 bases from J, with 4 bases between. The assay was immunoSEQ multiplex PCR, and TCRdb's table has in-frame clones only and misses some. The sample has around 49,000 clones; around 77% are singletons. This sequence originates from an adult with mismatch repair-deficient cancer. The rearrangement joins TRBV6-5 to TRBJ2-7; D gene unclear. Sequencing used PBMCs, obtained before pembrolizumab treatment. CDR3 DNA: TGTGCCAGCAAGGCCTCCTACGAGCAGTACTTC. It translates to CASKASYEQYF.